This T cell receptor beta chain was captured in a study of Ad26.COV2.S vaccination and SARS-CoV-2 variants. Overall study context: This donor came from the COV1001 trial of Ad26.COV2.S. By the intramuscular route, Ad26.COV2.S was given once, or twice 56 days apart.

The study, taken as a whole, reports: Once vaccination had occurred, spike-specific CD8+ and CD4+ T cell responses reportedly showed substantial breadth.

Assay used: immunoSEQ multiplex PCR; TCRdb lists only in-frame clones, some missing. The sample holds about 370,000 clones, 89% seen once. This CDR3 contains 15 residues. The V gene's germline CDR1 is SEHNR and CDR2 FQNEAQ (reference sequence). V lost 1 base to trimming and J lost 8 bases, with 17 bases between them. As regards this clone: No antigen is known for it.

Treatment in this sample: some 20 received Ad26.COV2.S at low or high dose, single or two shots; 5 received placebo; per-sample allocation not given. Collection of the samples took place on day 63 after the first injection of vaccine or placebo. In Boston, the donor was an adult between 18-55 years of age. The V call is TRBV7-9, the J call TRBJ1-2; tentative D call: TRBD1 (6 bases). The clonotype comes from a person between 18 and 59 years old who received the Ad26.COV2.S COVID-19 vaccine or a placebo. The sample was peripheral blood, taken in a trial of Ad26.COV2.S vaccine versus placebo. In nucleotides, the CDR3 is TGTGCCAGCAGCTTAGGAACTAGGGGGGCGGACGGCTACACCTTC. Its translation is CASSLGTRGADGYTF.